Each of the 15 T cell receptor beta chains below was sequenced from the same sample in a study of CD8+ T cells in alopecia areata. The treatment is: oral pan-JAK inhibitor, 5-10 mg twice daily. RNA was isolated and reverse transcribed to cDNA, the sequencing template. This table comes from immunoSEQ multiplex PCR, and its TCRdb copy is limited to in-frame clones, with some not included. This sample has approximately 200,000 clones, with roughly three fifths found just once. Material: CD4+ T cells sorted from blood, obtained at week 4, from a patient treated with tofacitinib. These receptors were collected from a human donor with alopecia areata.

This chain connects TRBV11-2 to TRBJ2-6; D is ambiguous. The CDR3 has 15 residues. Trimming took 3 bases from V and 4 from J, leaving 10 bases between them. Germline assignment: CDR1 SGHAT and CDR2 FQNNGV. CDR3: CASSFVRSGANVLTF. The CDR3, as DNA: TGTGCCAGCAGCTTCGTACGGTCCGGGGCCAACGTCCTGACTTTC. The entire variable domain, with the rest obtained from reference TRBV11-2 and TRBJ2-6, is as follows: EAGVAQSPRYKIIEKRQSVAFWCNPISGHATLYWYQQILGQGPKLLIQFQNNGVVDDSQLPKDRFSAERLKGVDSTLKIQPAKLEDSAVYLCASSFVRSGANVLTFGAGSRLTVL.

This clone was observed once. The chain employs TRBV7-2 and TRBJ2-7; maybe TRBD2 (6 bases). The V end was cut by 5 bases, the J end by 0 bases, with 11 bases between. Germline loops: CDR1 SGHTA, CDR2 FQGNSA. This CDR3 is 14 amino acids long. The CDR3 DNA sequence: TGTGCCAGCAGCCCTGGCGGGAACTCCTACGAGCAGTACTTC. Protein: CASSPGGNSYEQYF.

The chain carries TRBV4-1 and TRBJ1-5; possibly TRBD1 for D (5 bases). The CDR3 loop spans 13 amino acids. The V and J ends lost 1 base and 6 bases respectively, with 7 bases between them. Germline V gene data show CDR1 as MGHRA and CDR2 as YSYEKL. CDR3 sequence (DNA): TGCGCCAGCAGCCAAGTGGGGGGTCAGCCCCAGCATTTT. It specifies CASSQVGGQPQHF.

The chain couples TRBV6-6 to TRBJ2-1; D uncertain. Germline V lookup: CDR1 MNHNY, CDR2 SVGAGI (reference sequence). CDR3 size: 15 residues. V lost 5 bases and J 7 bases, leaving 18 bases between the germline ends. For the CDR3, the DNA is TGTGCCAGCAGTGACAATAGGGCCTTGGATAATGAGCAGTTCTTC. Amino acids: CASSDNRALDNEQFF.

This clone was seen a single time. This chain links TRBV5-1 with TRBJ2-7, with D unclear. Trimming pared 0 bases from V and 6 bases from J, leaving 13 bases between. Germline CDR1 and CDR2: SGHRS and YFSETQ. The CDR3 loop spans 14 amino acids. The CDR3 here is CASSLASPVGEQYF. In nucleotides, the CDR3 is TGCGCCAGCAGCTTGGCCAGTCCTGTCGGCGAGCAGTACTTC.

This clone was recorded a few times. This chain uses TRBV7-9 with TRBJ2-3, with 7 bases matching TRBD1. CDR1 and CDR2 from the germline V gene are SEHNR and FQNEAQ (reference sequence). There are 18 residues in the CDR3. With V trimmed by 1 base and J by 2 bases, 12 bases remained unmatched. CDR3 residues: CASSLVRGPRPHTDTQYF. The CDR3 coding sequence is TGTGCCAGCAGCTTAGTGAGGGGGCCTAGGCCACACACAGATACGCAGTATTTT. Full variable domain (missing parts from reference TRBV7-9 and TRBJ2-3): DTGVSQNPRHKITKRGQNVTFRCDPISEHNRLYWYRQTLGQGPEFLTYFQNEAQLEKSRLLSDRFSAERPKGSFSTLEIQRTEQGDSAMYLCASSLVRGPRPHTDTQYFGPGTRLTVL.

This chain links TRBV29-1 with TRBJ2-3; D perhaps matches TRBD2 (5 bases). Germline V gene data show CDR1 as SQVTM and CDR2 as ANQGSEA. The germline V and J ends were trimmed by 6 bases and 4 bases, with 17 bases remaining between them. The CDR3 loop spans 14 amino acids. The CDR3 nucleotides are TGCAGCGTCCCCGCGGGCTTAAGACCAGATACGCAGTATTTT. It codes for CSVPAGLRPDTQYF.

The V gene is TRBV25-1, the J gene TRBJ1-1, with D unresolved. Between the trimmed V and J ends, which lost 0 bases and 6 bases, there was a span of 14 bases. This CDR3 spans 15 amino acids. CDR1 and CDR2 (germline): MGHDK, SYGVNS. CDR3: CASSEYKGPGSEAFF. In nucleotides, the CDR3 is TGTGCCAGCAGTGAATATAAAGGCCCGGGCTCTGAAGCTTTCTTT.

This sequence joins TRBV5-6 and TRBJ1-6; no reliable D call. The V end lost 1 base, the J end lost 3 bases, and 8 bases lay between the germline ends. Germline V gene data show CDR1 as SGHDT and CDR2 as YYEEEE. The CDR3 is 15 amino acids. The CDR3 loop is CASSLKRIYNSPLHF. CDR3 in DNA: TGTGCCAGCAGCTTGAAACGGATCTATAATTCACCCCTCCACTTT.

CDR3 in amino acids: CASSPDGELFF. The CDR3 DNA is TGCGCCAGCAGCCCTGACGGGGAGCTGTTTTTT. The chain links TRBV4-1 to TRBJ2-2, with no clear D. The CDR3 contains 11 residues. The V end lost 4 bases, the J end lost 7 bases, and 4 bases lay between the germline ends. Per the germline V gene, CDR1 is MGHRA and CDR2 is YSYEKL.

The V call is TRBV30, the J call TRBJ1-2, with a tentative D call TRBD1 (5 bases). Germline CDR1 GTSNPN, CDR2 SVGIG (reference sequence). CDR3 size: 12 residues. Trimming pared 0 bases from V and 8 bases from J, leaving 10 bases between. CDR3 in amino acids: CAWSVLGVGYTF. CDR3 nucleotides: TGTGCCTGGAGTGTACTGGGGGTCGGCTACACCTTC.

This clone was recorded a few times. The rearrangement joins TRBV7-2 to TRBJ2-3; 12 positions agree with TRBD2. V shed 4 bases, J shed 6 bases, and the junction held 14 bases outside the gene matches. Germline CDR1 and CDR2: SGHTA and FQGNSA. This CDR3 region has 18 residues. The CDR3 sequence: CASSSQVTSGGPGDTQYF. DNA of the CDR3: TGTGCCAGCAGCTCCCAAGTGACTAGCGGGGGACCTGGGGATACGCAGTATTTT.

This clone was detected once. The gene calls are TRBV5-6 and TRBJ2-7; D might be TRBD2 (5 bases). The CDR3 loop spans 16 amino acids. Between the trimmed V and J ends, which lost 4 bases and 0 bases, there was a span of 17 bases. Germline loops: CDR1 SGHDT, CDR2 YYEEEE. CDR3 region: CASSPRLEGSSYEQYF. CDR3 bases: TGTGCCAGCAGCCCACGATTGGAAGGGAGCTCCTACGAGCAGTACTTC.

This clone was detected a few times. V and J are TRBV10-3 and TRBJ2-1; 7 bases are a match to TRBD2. Germline assignment: CDR1 ENHRY and CDR2 SYGVKD. Trimming took 3 bases from V and 7 from J; bases not matched to a gene: 6. The CDR3 length is 14 residues. CDR3 amino acids: CAISDLGGGNEQFF. The CDR3 DNA sequence: TGTGCCATCAGTGACCTCGGGGGAGGGAATGAGCAGTTCTTC.

This clone turned up a few times. The chain has TRBV29-1 and TRBJ1-1; TRBD1 might be the D (6 bases). V lost 4 bases and J 8 bases, leaving 11 bases between the germline ends. CDR1 and CDR2 from the germline V gene are SQVTM and ANQGSEA. The CDR3 extends over 11 amino acids. The CDR3 DNA reads TGCAGCGTTGTACACGGACAGGAAGCTTTCTTT. Translation: CSVVHGQEAFF. Full variable domain (rest looked up from reference TRBV29-1 and TRBJ1-1): SAVISQKPSRDICQRGTSLTIQCQVDSQVTMMFWYRQQPGQSLTLIATANQGSEATYESGFVIDKFPISRPNLTFSTLTVSNMSPEDSSIYLCSVVHGQEAFFGQGTRLTVV.